The 32 T cell receptor beta chains given below trace back to one sample, sequenced in a study of blood T cells in healthy people across ages (dated by TCRdb to between 2015 and 2017). Libraries were prepared through 5' RACE. These reads were obtained on an Illumina HiSeq 2500. A second PCR of about 6 to 11 cycles was performed with a sample-barcoded 5' primer and a J-beta primer mix. The public reads were run again by TCRdb, first through fastp at Q25 and then through MiXCR, and only productive beta chains were kept. Each record represents a unique CDR3 protein, reported with the most common genes and DNA among its rows. The sample has hundreds of thousands of distinct CDR3 sequences on record, over 40% of them singletons. The top ten clones comprise approximately 13% of the sample. Sequencing input: blood. All receptors derive from a woman aged 80 or over in good health.

Ten or more counts support this clonotype. The V call is TRBV12-3 or TRBV12-4, the J call TRBJ2-3; either TRBD1 or TRBD2 may fit D (5 bases each). This CDR3 has 15 amino acids. V lost 6 bases and J 2 bases, leaving 15 bases between the germline ends. In DNA, the CDR3 is TGTGCCAGCAGACCGGGGCCCGCCTACACAGATACGCAGTATTTT. Translating it yields CASRPGPAYTDTQYF.

The chain carries TRBV7-2 and TRBJ1-5; no firm D call. This CDR3 contains 16 residues. Germline CDR1 SGHTA, CDR2 FQGNSA. The V end lost 5 bases, the J end lost 1 base, and 15 bases lay between the germline ends. CDR3 in DNA: TGTGCCAGCAGCATCCAGGTTGGGGTAAGCAATCAGCCCCAGCATTTT. The encoded protein is CASSIQVGVSNQPQHF. The whole variable domain, filled in from reference TRBV7-2 and TRBJ1-5, reads GAGVSQSPSNKVTEKGKDVELRCDPISGHTALYWYRQSLGQGLEFLIYFQGNSAPDKSGLPSDRFSAERTGGSVSTLTIQRTQQEDSAVYLCASSIQVGVSNQPQHFGDGTRLSIL.

There are many counts of this clonotype. The rearrangement joins TRBV6-5 to TRBJ2-1; 9 nucleotides agree with TRBD1. This CDR3 comprises 15 residues. V shed 6 bases, J shed 5 bases, and the junction held 8 bases outside the gene matches. Germline CDR1 reads MNHEY; CDR2 reads SVGAGI. The CDR3 DNA reads TGTGCCAGCAGAAGCACCGGGACAGGGAACAATGAGCAGTTCTTC. Translation: CASRSTGTGNNEQFF.

The genes are TRBV12-3 or TRBV12-4 and TRBJ2-7; tentatively, D is TRBD1 (6 bases). The CDR3 spans 14 residues. Trimming shortened V by 2 bases and J by 2 bases, and 10 bases separated the two germline ends. In DNA form, the CDR3 reads TGTGCCAGCAGTTTAAAGGGGGTTACCTACGAGCAGTACTTC. This sequence encodes CASSLKGVTYEQYF.

This clonotype has at least ten counts. The rearrangement links TRBV10-3 to TRBJ2-1; TRBD2 aligns across 7 bases. The V segment lost 3 bases and the J segment 10 bases; nucleotides outside the gene matches: 9. The length of the CDR3 is 14 residues. Per the germline V gene, CDR1 is ENHRY and CDR2 is SYGVKD. In DNA form, the CDR3 reads TGTGCCATCAGTGAACTAGGCGGGAGCTCCGAGCAGTTCTTC. Amino acids: CAISELGGSSEQFF.

Many counts were recorded for this clonotype. This chain connects TRBV2 to TRBJ2-1, with D unclear. V lost 6 bases and J lost 6, with 15 bases in between. In germline, CDR1 is SNHLY, CDR2 FYNNEI. The CDR3 extends over 14 amino acids. The CDR3 coding sequence is TGTGCCAGCAGACGCCCGGGCCCTGCCAATGAGCAGTTCTTC. Translating gives CASRRPGPANEQFF.

This clonotype came up many times. The chain is built from TRBV29-1 and TRBJ2-5; 10 bases are a match to TRBD1. Germline lookup yields CDR1 SQVTM and CDR2 ANQGSEA. The J segment lost 6 bases and the V segment lost 7 bases, leaving 8 bases of the junction unmatched. This CDR3 has 13 amino acids. The CDR3 reads CSGDRGPLQTQYF. The DNA for the CDR3 is TGCAGCGGCGACAGGGGGCCCTTACAGACCCAGTACTTC. Combining the CDR3 with reference TRBV29-1 and TRBJ2-5 gives the whole variable domain SAVISQKPSRDICQRGTSLTIQCQVDSQVTMMFWYRQQPGQSLTLIATANQGSEATYESGFVIDKFPISRPNLTFSTLTVSNMSPEDSSIYLCSGDRGPLQTQYFGPGTRLLVL.

The chain combines TRBV6-2 or TRBV6-3 with TRBJ2-5; D may be TRBD2 (5 bases). The length of the CDR3 is 14 residues. The ends were cut back, 0 bases at V and 1 base at J, with 6 bases in the middle. Germline loops: CDR1 MNHEY, CDR2 SVGEGT. This CDR3 reads CASSYSRGQETQYF. The CDR3 DNA reads TGTGCCAGCAGTTACTCACGGGGCCAAGAGACCCAGTACTTC.

A note on this clonotype: Given a much more abundant clone one base away, this may be a read error. The rearrangement joins TRBV20-1 to TRBJ2-1; TRBD2 aligns across 10 bases. CDR3 length equals 13 residues. Germline V lookup: CDR1 DFQATT, CDR2 SNEGSKA (reference sequence). In nucleotides, the CDR3 is TGCAGTGCTACGAGGCTAGCGGGAGATGAGCCGTTCTTC. Amino acids: CSATRLAGDEPFF.

This clonotype showed up many times. The chain combines TRBV5-1 with TRBJ2-1; 7 bases line up with TRBD2. The germline V gene encodes CDR1 SGHRS and CDR2 YFSETQ. The CDR3 is 15 residues long. With 6 bases clipped from V and 5 bases from J, the junction kept 11 bases outside the gene matches. The CDR3 nucleotides read TGCGCCAGCACCCCATCTAGCGGCACCAACAATGAGCAGTTCTTC. It specifies CASTPSSGTNNEQFF.

This clonotype was seen repeatedly, ten times or more. The chain has TRBV5-1 and TRBJ2-1; 12 positions agree with TRBD2. The CDR3 runs to 19 residues. Per the germline V gene, CDR1 is SGHRS and CDR2 is YFSETQ. J was trimmed by 4 bases and V by 1 base; bases with no gene match: 12. The CDR3 DNA reads as TGCGCCAGCAGCTTGCGGCCACTAGCGGGAGGTCCCTTTTACAATGAGCAGTTCTTC. Its translation: CASSLRPLAGGPFYNEQFF.

This clonotype has ten or more counts. The chain combines TRBV20-1 with TRBJ2-1; 14 nucleotides match TRBD2. CDR3 length: 15 amino acids. Per germline, CDR1 DFQATT and CDR2 SNEGSKA (reference sequence). Unmatched junction bases numbered 8, after V lost 6 bases and J lost 7 bases. CDR3 nucleotide sequence: TGCAGTGCACGCCTGGGACTAGCGGGAGATAATGAGCAGTTCTTC. Amino acid sequence: CSARLGLAGDNEQFF.

This clonotype was detected a few times. The chain is built from TRBV20-1 and TRBJ2-3; 9 bases are shared with TRBD2. V gave up 1 base and J gave up 3 bases; unmatched junction bases: 8. The CDR3 covers 16 residues. Germline assignment: CDR1 DFQATT and CDR2 SNEGSKA (reference sequence). The CDR3 loop is CSARGGAGGPTDTQYF. The CDR3 coding sequence is TGCAGTGCTAGAGGGGGCGCGGGGGGGCCGACAGATACGCAGTATTTT.

This clonotype was counted many times. V gene TRBV12-3 or TRBV12-4 combines with J gene TRBJ2-5; D is ambiguous. The V gene lost 7 bases and the J gene lost 5 bases, with 11 bases spanning the gap. CDR3 length equals 12 residues. CDR3 bases: TGTGCCAGCAAAGACACGGCGGAGACCCAGTACTTC. It encodes CASKDTAETQYF.

This clonotype was seen a single time. The chain uses TRBV7-2 and TRBJ2-1; 7 bases fit TRBD2. Germline V gives CDR1 SGHTA, CDR2 FQGNSA. V was pared by 4 bases and J by 5 bases, with 8 bases of the junction left unmatched. CDR3 length: 15 amino acids. The CDR3: CASSWTSVAHNEQFF. CDR3 coding DNA: TGTGCCAGCAGCTGGACTAGTGTCGCCCACAATGAGCAGTTCTTC.

This clonotype was seen a single time. The chain employs TRBV29-1 and TRBJ2-7; 9 nucleotides align to TRBD1. The CDR3 is 14 residues long. J gave up 4 bases and V 6 bases, and 10 bases lay outside the gene matches. Per germline, CDR1 SQVTM and CDR2 ANQGSEA. CDR3 region: CSVATGGPTYEQYF. Written as DNA, the CDR3 is TGCAGCGTAGCGACAGGGGGTCCCACGTACGAGCAGTACTTC.

This clonotype was counted at least ten times. The V gene is TRBV12-3 or TRBV12-4, the J gene TRBJ2-1; the D is unclear. The CDR3 loop spans 9 amino acids. The CDR3 protein is CVRGNEQFF. The CDR3 DNA is TGTGTTCGTGGGAATGAGCAGTTCTTC.

Comments on this clonotype: Since a much larger clone is just one base distant, this may be a read error. CDR3 amino acids: CASSSDQIFTYNEQFF. The CDR3 coding sequence is TGTGCCAGCAGTTCAGACCAGATCTTCACCTACAATGAGCAGTTCTTC. This rearrangement joins TRBV6-5 to TRBJ2-1, with no clear D. The CDR3 loop spans 16 amino acids. Trimming pared 4 bases from V and 2 bases from J, leaving 15 bases between. Looked up from germline, CDR1 is MNHEY and CDR2 is SVGAGI.

Concerning this clonotype: A much larger clone lies one base from this, so it may be a read error. This sequence joins TRBV5-1 and TRBJ2-3; D might be TRBD2 (7 bases). The length of the CDR3 is 18 residues. Deletions cut 0 bases from V and 4 bases from J, with 21 bases between. The germline V gene encodes CDR1 SGHRS and CDR2 YFSETQ. CDR3 sequence (DNA): TGCGCCAGCAGCTTGGCCCCGACTAGCTGGGGGCGAGCAGATACGCAGTATTTT. Protein product: CASSLAPTSWGRADTQYF. Complete variable domain (other parts from reference TRBV5-1 and TRBJ2-3): KAGVTQTPRYLIKTRGQQVTLSCSPISGHRSVSWYQQTPGQGLQFLFEYFSETQRNKGNFPGRFSGRQFSNSRSEMNVSTLELGDSALYLCASSLAPTSWGRADTQYFGPGTRLTVL.

V and J are TRBV6-2 or TRBV6-3 and TRBJ1-4, with TRBD1 matching over 8 bases. J gave up 11 bases and V 6 bases, and 8 bases lay outside the gene matches. The CDR3 runs 13 residues. Germline values: CDR1 MNHEY, CDR2 SVGEGT. Here the CDR3 DNA reads TGTGCCAGCAGACGGGACAGGAGTGAGAAACTGTTTTTT. Translated: CASRRDRSEKLFF.

This clonotype came up many times. The chain is built from TRBV7-9 and TRBJ2-5, with unresolved D. Germline CDR1 is SEHNR and CDR2 is FQNEAQ (reference sequence). This CDR3 region has 15 residues. V was pared by 1 base and J by 1 base, with 10 bases between. This CDR3 is CASSLVRNLQETQYF. In DNA form, the CDR3 reads TGTGCCAGCAGCTTAGTCAGGAACCTCCAAGAGACCCAGTACTTC.

This clonotype was counted at least ten times. V usage is TRBV7-9 and J usage is TRBJ2-4; D not certain. CDR3 size: 13 residues. Germline V gene sequence: CDR1 SEHNR, CDR2 FQNEAQ (reference sequence). Trimming removed 3 bases from V and 5 bases from J, with 8 bases in between. The CDR3 reads CASSLTRENIQYF. The DNA of the CDR3 is TGTGCCAGCAGCTTGACCCGCGAAAACATTCAGTACTTC.

Comments on this clonotype: A much larger clone lies one base from this, so it may be a read error. This chain joins TRBV20-1 and TRBJ1-2; D remains ambiguous. The CDR3 covers 15 residues. CDR1 and CDR2 from the germline V gene are DFQATT and SNEGSKA (reference sequence). CDR3 DNA: TGCAGTGCTAGGAGGGCAGGCCAGGCTAACTATGGCTGCACCTTC. It is translated as CSARRAGQANYGCTF.

The chain joins TRBV30 to TRBJ1-5; D unresolved. The CDR3 loop spans 14 amino acids. V dropped 0 bases and J dropped 5 bases, with 11 bases sitting between them. CDR1 is GTSNPN, CDR2 SVGIG, per germline (reference sequence). The CDR3 DNA is TGTGCCTGGAGTGTATCGACTTTTGATCAGCCCCAGCATTTT. Its translation is CAWSVSTFDQPQHF.

The J gene is TRBJ1-5, the V gene TRBV20-1, with D tentatively TRBD1 (6 bases). The CDR3 sequence is 15 residues long. V dropped 5 bases and J dropped 3 bases, with 17 bases sitting between them. The germline V gene encodes CDR1 DFQATT and CDR2 SNEGSKA (reference sequence). DNA of the CDR3: TGCAGTGCTCTGGACAGCGAGTGGGTCAATCAGCCCCAGCATTTT. Protein sequence: CSALDSEWVNQPQHF.

This chain joins TRBV7-2 and TRBJ2-7; TRBD1 is a possible D gene (7 bases). The CDR3 is 15 residues long. Germline CDR1 reads SGHTA; CDR2 reads FQGNSA. Between the trimmed V and J ends, which lost 3 bases and 3 bases, there was a span of 15 bases. The CDR3 spells CASSFTGEAIYEQYF. The CDR3 nucleotides are TGTGCCAGCAGCTTTACAGGGGAGGCTATCTACGAGCAGTACTTC.

The chain uses TRBV6-2 or TRBV6-3 and TRBJ2-5; 9 nucleotides agree with TRBD1. The CDR3 has 13 amino acids. The ends lost 8 bases at V and 5 bases at J; junction bases unmatched: 6. Germline loops: CDR1 MNHEY, CDR2 SVGEGT. CDR3 loop: CASSHRGLETQYF. CDR3 DNA: TGTGCCAGCTCTCACAGGGGGCTGGAGACCCAGTACTTC.

This chain joins TRBV15 and TRBJ2-3; 7 bases fit TRBD2. This CDR3 spans 17 amino acids. CDR1 LNHNV and CDR2 YYDKDF come from the germline V gene (reference sequence). V dropped 1 base and J dropped 0; count of bases not matched to a gene: 7. As DNA, the CDR3 is TGTGCCACCAGCAGAGGGGGGGGACTCCAGAGCACAGATACGCAGTATTTT. This sequence encodes CATSRGGGLQSTDTQYF.

This clonotype was recorded at least ten times. The chain recombines TRBV20-1 with TRBJ1-2; D not resolved. There are 15 residues in the CDR3. V lost 5 bases and J 0 bases, leaving 16 bases between the germline ends. The germline V gene encodes CDR1 DFQATT and CDR2 SNEGSKA (reference sequence). DNA for the CDR3: TGCAGTGCTCCCGGTGGCCAGGTGGCTAACTATGGCTACACCTTC. Translation: CSAPGGQVANYGYTF.

This clonotype was picked up one time. The chain combines TRBV20-1 with TRBJ2-7, with D perhaps matching TRBD2 (5 bases). With the DNA end fitting TRBJ2-5 better, the J assignment may be wrong. This CDR3 contains 15 residues. Germline V CDR1 and CDR2: DFQATT, SNEGSKA (reference sequence). The CDR3 DNA is TGCAGTGCTAGAGATGCCACTGGTTGTGGAGGGACCCAGTACTTC. Protein sequence: CSARDATGCGGTQYF.

The chain combines TRBV9 with TRBJ2-5, with 8 bases lining up with TRBD1. The better agreement between TRBJ2-7 and the DNA end casts doubt on the J call. This CDR3 is 16 amino acids long. Germline CDR1 is SGDLS and CDR2 is YYNGEE. The CDR3 coding sequence is TGTGCCAGCAGCGTAGACGGACAGGGAGGAACCTACGAGCAGTACTTC. Amino acid sequence: CASSVDGQGGTYEQYF.

The chain recombines TRBV20-1 with TRBJ2-5; 10 nucleotides match TRBD2. The closer fit of TRBJ2-7 to the DNA end suggests the J call may be wrong. In germline, CDR1 is DFQATT, CDR2 SNEGSKA (reference sequence). CDR3 length: 13 residues. CDR3 protein: CSAPVAGGDEQYF. Written as DNA, the CDR3 is TGCAGTGCTCCGGTAGCGGGAGGTGACGAGCAGTACTTC.